The T cell receptor (beta chain) described here comes from a study of cytomegalovirus exposure and HLA in healthy donors. Whole-study context: Within the Caucasian-associated ancestry cluster were approximately 77% of the roughly 400 genotyped donors. Overall study findings and caveats: Researchers reported in a later analysis that common viral pathogens appeared linked to several top clusters.

PCR primers comprised 60 Vbeta and 13 Jbeta primers. This table comes from immunoSEQ multiplex PCR, and its TCRdb copy is limited to in-frame clones, with some not included. The sample lists 150,000 to 200,000 clones; about three quarters were seen once. Details on this clone: Antigen unknown.

The CDR3 runs to 15 residues. Germline assignment: CDR1 SGHTA and CDR2 FQGNSA. Losses at the gene ends were 5 bases for V and 4 bases for J; bases not matched to a gene: 8. Specimen: PBMCs. The chain has TRBV7-2 and TRBJ2-3; 8 bases map to TRBD2. The receptor's source is a woman aged 40 to 50 in good health and CMV-seronegative. CDR3 bases: TGTGCCAGCAGCAGGGGTAGCGGGAATGCAGATACGCAGTATTTT. Its translation: CASSRGSGNADTQYF.